Included here is one T cell receptor beta chain sequence, with context. The data are from a study of cytomegalovirus exposure and HLA in healthy donors. 13 Jbeta primers and 60 Vbeta primers were used for the PCR. Profiling relied on immunoSEQ multiplex PCR, and the TCRdb table lists in-frame clones only, not all of them. The data hold fewer than 200,000 clones, with approximately 76% observed a single time. CDR3 length: 13 amino acids. Trimming at V came to 5 bases and at J to 2 bases, leaving 0 bases not matched to a gene. CDR1 MDHEN and CDR2 SYDVKM come from the germline V gene. Specimen: PBMCs. The TCR originated in a man in his 60s in good health and CMV-seronegative. The V gene is TRBV28, the J gene TRBJ2-7; 10 positions agree with TRBD1. CDR3 sequence reads: CASSGTGAYEQYF. The CDR3 DNA sequence: TGTGCCAGCAGTGGGACAGGGGCCTACGAGCAGTACTTC.